This TCR beta chain was identified during a study of blood T cell repertoires in COVID-19. Study as a whole: PBMCs, B-cell-depleted T cells, or T cells were the source of the cDNA or gDNA that made up the material.

The study drew participants aged roughly 18 to 95 years from about two dozen US areas. Using immunoSEQ multiplex PCR, the repertoire was profiled, and TCRdb retains in-frame clones only, with some absent. The sample records 300,000 or so clones, 90% being singletons. The CDR3 contains 14 residues. CDR1 and CDR2 (germline): SEHNR, FQNEAQ (reference sequence). V was trimmed by 5 bases and J by 3 bases, leaving 13 bases between them. Sequencing input: PBMCs or T cells enriched from blood (not recorded which). The sequence came from a man aged 55 to 70 who had recovered from COVID-19. The gene calls are TRBV7-9 and TRBJ1-2, with D uncertain. Here the CDR3 reads CASSATGGYYGYTF. The CDR3 DNA is TGTGCCAGCAGCGCCACGGGTGGGTACTATGGCTACACCTTC. The full variable domain, its missing parts supplied by reference TRBV7-9 and TRBJ1-2, is DTGVSQNPRHKITKRGQNVTFRCDPISEHNRLYWYRQTLGQGPEFLTYFQNEAQLEKSRLLSDRFSAERPKGSFSTLEIQRTEQGDSAMYLCASSATGGYYGYTFGSGTRLTVV.